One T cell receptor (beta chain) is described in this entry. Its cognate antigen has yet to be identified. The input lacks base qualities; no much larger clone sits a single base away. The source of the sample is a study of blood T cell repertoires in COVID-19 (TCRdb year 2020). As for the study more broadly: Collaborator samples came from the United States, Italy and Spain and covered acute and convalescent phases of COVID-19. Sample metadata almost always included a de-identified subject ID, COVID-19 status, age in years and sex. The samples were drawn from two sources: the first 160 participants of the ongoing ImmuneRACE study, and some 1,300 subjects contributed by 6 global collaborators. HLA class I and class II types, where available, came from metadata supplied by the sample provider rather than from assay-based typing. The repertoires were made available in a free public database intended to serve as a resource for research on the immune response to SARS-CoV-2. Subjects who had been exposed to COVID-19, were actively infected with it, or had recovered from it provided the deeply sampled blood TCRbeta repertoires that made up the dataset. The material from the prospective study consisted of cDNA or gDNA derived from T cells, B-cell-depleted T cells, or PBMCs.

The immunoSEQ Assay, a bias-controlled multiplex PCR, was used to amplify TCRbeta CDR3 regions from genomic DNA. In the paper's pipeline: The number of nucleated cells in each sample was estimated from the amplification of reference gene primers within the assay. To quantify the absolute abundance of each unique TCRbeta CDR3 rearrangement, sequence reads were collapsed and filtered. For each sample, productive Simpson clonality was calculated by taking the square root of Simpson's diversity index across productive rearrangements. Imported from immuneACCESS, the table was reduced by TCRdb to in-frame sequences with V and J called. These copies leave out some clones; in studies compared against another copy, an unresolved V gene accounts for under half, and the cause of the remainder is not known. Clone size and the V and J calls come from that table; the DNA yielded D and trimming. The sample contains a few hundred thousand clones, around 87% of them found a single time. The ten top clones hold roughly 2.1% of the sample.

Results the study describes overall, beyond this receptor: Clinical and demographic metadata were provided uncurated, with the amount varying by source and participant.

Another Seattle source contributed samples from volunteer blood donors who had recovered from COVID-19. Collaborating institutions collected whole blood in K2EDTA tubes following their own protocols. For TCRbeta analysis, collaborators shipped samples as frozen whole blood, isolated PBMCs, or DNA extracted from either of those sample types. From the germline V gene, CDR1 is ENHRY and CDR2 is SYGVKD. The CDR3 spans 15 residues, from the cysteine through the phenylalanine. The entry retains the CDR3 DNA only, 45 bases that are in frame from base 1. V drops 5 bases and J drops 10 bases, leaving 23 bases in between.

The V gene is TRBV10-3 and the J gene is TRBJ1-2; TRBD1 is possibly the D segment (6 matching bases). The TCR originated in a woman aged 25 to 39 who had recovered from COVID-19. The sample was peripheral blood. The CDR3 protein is CAISSETGKGTVYTF. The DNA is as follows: TGTGCCATCAGTTCAGAAACAGGGAAGGGGACCGTCTACACCTTC.